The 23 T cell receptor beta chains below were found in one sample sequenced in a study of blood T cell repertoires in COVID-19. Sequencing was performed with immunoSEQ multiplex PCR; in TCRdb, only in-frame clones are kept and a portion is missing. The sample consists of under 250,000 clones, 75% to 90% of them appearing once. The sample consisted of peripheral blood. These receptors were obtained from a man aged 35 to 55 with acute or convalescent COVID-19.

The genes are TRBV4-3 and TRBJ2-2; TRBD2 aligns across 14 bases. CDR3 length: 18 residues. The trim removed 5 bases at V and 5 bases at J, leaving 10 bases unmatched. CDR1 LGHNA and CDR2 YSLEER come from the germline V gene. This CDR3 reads CASSTRGLAGGLTGELFF. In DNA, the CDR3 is TGCGCCAGCAGCACGCGCGGACTAGCGGGAGGACTGACCGGGGAGCTGTTTTTT.

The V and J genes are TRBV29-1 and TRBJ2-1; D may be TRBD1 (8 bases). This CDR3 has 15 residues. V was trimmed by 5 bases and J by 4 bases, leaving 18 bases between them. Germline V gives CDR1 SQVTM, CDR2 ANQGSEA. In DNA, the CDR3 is TGCAGCGTTATGGGGGGGACAGGAAGGTACAATGAGCAGTTCTTC. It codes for CSVMGGTGRYNEQFF.

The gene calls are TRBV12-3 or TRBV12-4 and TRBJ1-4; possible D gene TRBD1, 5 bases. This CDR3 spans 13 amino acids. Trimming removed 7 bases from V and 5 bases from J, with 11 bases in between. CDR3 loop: CASNPGGNEKLFF. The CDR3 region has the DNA TGTGCCAGCAACCCGGGGGGGAATGAAAAACTGTTTTTT.

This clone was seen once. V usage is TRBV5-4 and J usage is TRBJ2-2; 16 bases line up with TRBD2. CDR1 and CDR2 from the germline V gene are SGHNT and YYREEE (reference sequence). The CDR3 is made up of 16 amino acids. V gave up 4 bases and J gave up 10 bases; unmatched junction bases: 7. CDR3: CASSPGTSGGAMELFF. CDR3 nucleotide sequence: TGTGCCAGCAGCCCCGGGACTAGCGGGGGGGCAATGGAGCTGTTTTTT.

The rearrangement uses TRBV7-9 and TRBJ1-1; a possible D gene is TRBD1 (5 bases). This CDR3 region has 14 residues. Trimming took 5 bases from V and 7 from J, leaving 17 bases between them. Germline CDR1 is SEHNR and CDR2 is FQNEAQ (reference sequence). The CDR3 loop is CASSRRGLSFEAFF. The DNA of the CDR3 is TGTGCCAGCAGCCGGCGGGGACTGTCATTTGAAGCTTTCTTT.

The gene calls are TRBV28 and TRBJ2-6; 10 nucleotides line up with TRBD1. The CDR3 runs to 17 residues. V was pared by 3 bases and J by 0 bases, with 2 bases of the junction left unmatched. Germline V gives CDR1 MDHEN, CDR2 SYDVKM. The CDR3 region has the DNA TGTGCCAGCAGTTTGGACAGGGGGACCTCTGGGGCCAACGTCCTGACTTTC. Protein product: CASSLDRGTSGANVLTF.

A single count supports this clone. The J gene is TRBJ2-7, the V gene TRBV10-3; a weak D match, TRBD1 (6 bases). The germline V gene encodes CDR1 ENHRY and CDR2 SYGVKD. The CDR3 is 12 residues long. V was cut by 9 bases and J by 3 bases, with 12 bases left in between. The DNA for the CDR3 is TGTGCCATTCGACAGGAAAGCTACGAGCAGTACTTC. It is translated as CAIRQESYEQYF.

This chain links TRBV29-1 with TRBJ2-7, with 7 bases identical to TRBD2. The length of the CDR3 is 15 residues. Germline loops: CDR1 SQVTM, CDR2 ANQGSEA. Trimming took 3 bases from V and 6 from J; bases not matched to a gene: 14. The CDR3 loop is CSVDDKAGVSGEQYF. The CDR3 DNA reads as TGCAGCGTTGACGATAAGGCGGGAGTGTCAGGCGAGCAGTACTTC.

CDR3 sequence (DNA): TGTGCCAGCAGCTTACAGGGGCGGAATGAGCAGTTCTTC. It codes for CASSLQGRNEQFF. The chain links TRBV6-5 to TRBJ2-1; 7 positions agree with TRBD1. The CDR3 covers 13 residues. The germline V gene encodes CDR1 MNHEY and CDR2 SVGAGI. V was clipped by 6 bases and J by 7 bases; unmatched bases: 6.

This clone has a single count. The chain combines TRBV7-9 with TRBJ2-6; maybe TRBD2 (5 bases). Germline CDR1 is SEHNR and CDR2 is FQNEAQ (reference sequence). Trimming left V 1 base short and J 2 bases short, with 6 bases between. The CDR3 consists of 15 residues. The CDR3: CASSLGTPGANVLTF. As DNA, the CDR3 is TGTGCCAGCAGCTTAGGGACTCCTGGGGCCAACGTCCTGACTTTC.

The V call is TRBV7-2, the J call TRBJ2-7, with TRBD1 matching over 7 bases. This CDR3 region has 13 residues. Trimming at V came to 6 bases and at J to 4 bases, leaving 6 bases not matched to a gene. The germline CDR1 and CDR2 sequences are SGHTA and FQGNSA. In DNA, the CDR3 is TGTGCCAGCAGACCTACAGGGGTGTACGAGCAGTACTTC. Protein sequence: CASRPTGVYEQYF.

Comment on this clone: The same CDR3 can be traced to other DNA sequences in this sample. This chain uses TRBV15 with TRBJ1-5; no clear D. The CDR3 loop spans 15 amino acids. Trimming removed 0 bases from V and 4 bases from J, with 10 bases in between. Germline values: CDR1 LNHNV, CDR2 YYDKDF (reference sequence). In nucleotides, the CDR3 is TGTGCCACCAGCAGAGATCGCGGCTTAAATCAGCCCCAGCATTTT. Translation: CATSRDRGLNQPQHF.

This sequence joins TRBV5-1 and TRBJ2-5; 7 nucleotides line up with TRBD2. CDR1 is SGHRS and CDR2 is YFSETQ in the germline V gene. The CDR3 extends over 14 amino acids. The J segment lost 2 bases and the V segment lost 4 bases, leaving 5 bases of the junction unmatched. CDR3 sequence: CASSHGEGQETQYF. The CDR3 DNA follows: TGCGCCAGCAGCCACGGGGAGGGACAAGAGACCCAGTACTTC.

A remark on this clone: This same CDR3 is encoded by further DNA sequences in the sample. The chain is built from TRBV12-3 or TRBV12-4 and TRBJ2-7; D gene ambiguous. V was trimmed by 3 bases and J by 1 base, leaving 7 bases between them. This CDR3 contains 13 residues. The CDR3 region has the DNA TGTGCCAGCAGTTTGGGCAGATCCTACGAGCAGTACTTC. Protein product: CASSLGRSYEQYF.

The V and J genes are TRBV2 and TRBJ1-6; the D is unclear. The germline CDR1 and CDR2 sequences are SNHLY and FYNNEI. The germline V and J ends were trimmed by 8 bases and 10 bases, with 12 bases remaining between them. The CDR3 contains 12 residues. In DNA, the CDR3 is TGTGCCAGCCACAGTGAGGGATCACCCCTCCACTTT. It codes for CASHSEGSPLHF.

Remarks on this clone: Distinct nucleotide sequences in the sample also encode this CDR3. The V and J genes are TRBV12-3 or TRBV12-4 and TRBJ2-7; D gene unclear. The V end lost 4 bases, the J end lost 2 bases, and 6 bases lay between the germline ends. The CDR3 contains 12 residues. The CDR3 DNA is TGTGCCAGCAGTTCGTCCCCCTACGAGCAGTACTTC. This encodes CASSSSPYEQYF.

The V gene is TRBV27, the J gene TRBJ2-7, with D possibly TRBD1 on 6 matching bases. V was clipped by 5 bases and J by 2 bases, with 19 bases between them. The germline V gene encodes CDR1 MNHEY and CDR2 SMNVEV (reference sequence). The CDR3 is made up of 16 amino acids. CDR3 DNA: TGTGCCAGCAGTCTCCGACAGGAGCGTTTTCCCTACGAGCAGTACTTC. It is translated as CASSLRQERFPYEQYF.

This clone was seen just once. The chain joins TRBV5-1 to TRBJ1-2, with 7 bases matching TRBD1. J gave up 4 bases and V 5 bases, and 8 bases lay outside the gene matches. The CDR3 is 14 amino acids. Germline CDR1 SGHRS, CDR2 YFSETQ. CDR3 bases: TGCGCCAGCAGTCCGTCAGGGGGAACCTATGGCTACACCTTC. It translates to CASSPSGGTYGYTF.

The DNA for the CDR3 is TGTGCCAGCAGCCAGGAGAGGACAGGGTGGAATGAAAAACTGTTTTTT. It specifies CASSQERTGWNEKLFF. The rearrangement uses TRBV4-2 and TRBJ1-4, with 8 bases lining up with TRBD1. V was clipped by 3 bases and J by 5 bases; unmatched bases: 8. CDR1 LGHNA and CDR2 YNFKEQ come from the germline V gene. CDR3 size: 16 residues.

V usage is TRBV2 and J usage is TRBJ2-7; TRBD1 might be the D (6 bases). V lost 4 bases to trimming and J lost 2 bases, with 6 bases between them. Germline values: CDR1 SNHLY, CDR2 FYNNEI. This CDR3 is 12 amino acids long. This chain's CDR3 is CASSGDTYEQYF. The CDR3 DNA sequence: TGTGCCAGCAGTGGGGACACCTACGAGCAGTACTTC. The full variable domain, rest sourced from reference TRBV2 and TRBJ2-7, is EPEVTQTPSHQVTQMGQEVILRCVPISNHLYFYWYRQILGQKVEFLVSFYNNEISEKSEIFDDQFSVERPDGSNFTLKIRSTKLEDSAMYFCASSGDTYEQYFGPGTRLTVT.

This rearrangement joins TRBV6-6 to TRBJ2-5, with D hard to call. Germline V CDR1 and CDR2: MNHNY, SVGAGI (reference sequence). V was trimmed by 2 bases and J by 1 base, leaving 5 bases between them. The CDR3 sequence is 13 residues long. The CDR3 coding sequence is TGTGCCAGCAGTTACCCGGTCCAAGAGACCCAGTACTTC. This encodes CASSYPVQETQYF.

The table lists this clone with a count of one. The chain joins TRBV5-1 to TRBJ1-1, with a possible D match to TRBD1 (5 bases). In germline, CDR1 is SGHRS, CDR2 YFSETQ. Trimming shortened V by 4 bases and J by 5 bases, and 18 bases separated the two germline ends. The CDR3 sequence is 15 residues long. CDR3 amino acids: CASSLDGGARTEAFF. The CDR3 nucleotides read TGCGCCAGCAGCCTAGACGGGGGTGCGAGGACTGAAGCTTTCTTT.

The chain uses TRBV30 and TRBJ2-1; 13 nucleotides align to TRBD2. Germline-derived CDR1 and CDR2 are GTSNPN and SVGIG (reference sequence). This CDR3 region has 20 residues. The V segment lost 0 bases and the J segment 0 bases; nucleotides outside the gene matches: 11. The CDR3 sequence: CAWSVPRTSGGQSSYNEQFF. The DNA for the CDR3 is TGTGCCTGGAGTGTACCCCGGACTAGCGGGGGCCAAAGCTCCTACAATGAGCAGTTCTTC.